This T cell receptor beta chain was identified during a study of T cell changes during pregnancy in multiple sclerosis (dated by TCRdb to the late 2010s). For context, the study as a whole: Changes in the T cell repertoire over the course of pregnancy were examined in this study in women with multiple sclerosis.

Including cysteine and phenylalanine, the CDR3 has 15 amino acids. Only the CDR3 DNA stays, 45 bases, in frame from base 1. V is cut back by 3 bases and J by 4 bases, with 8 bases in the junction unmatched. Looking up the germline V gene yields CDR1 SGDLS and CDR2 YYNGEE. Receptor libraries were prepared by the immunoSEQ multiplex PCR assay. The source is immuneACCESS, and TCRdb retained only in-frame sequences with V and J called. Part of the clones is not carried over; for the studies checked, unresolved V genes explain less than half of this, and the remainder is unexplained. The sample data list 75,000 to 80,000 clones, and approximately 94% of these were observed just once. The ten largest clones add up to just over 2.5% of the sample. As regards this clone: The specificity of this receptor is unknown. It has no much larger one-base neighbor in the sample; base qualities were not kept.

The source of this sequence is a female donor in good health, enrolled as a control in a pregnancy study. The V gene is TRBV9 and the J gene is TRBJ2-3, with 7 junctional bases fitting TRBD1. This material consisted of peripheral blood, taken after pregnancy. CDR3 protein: CASSGQGMGPDTQYF. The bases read TGTGCCAGCAGCGGACAGGGAATGGGGCCAGATACGCAGTATTTT.